The rows below give T cell receptor beta chains drawn from one sample of a study of T cells after yellow fever vaccination. TCRdb fed the 5' RACE reads into MiXCR, producing one record per CDR3 protein. The sample includes 300,000 to 400,000 distinct CDR3 sequences, 8.7% of them seen just once. The sequencing used PBMCs, collected on the day of the first yellow fever vaccination. The receptors come from a man younger than 35 who received the YFV17D yellow fever vaccine. CDR3s include the opening cysteine and the closing phenylalanine or tryptophan. D genes are given only for firm matches. Only some rows state a clone size, as once, few, many or a class for expanded clones.

size: many; D: .; V: TRBV4-3; J: TRBJ1-2; DNA: TGCGCCAGCAGCCCTAGCAGGTCGCCTGGTGTGGTCTATGGCTACACCTTC; CDR3: CASSPSRSPGVVYGYTF
size: .; D: .; V: TRBV20-1; J: TRBJ1-6; DNA: TGCAGTGCTAGAGATTGGAGGAGCTCCTATAATTCACCCCTCCACTTT; CDR3: CSARDWRSSYNSPLHF
size: many; D: .; V: TRBV20-1; J: TRBJ2-1; DNA: TGCAGTGCCAGAGCGGACAATGAGCAGTTCTTC; CDR3: CSARADNEQFF
size: many; D: .; V: TRBV12-3/TRBV12-4; J: TRBJ2-3; DNA: TGTGCCAGCAGCCCCCCGCGGGGACGTACAGATACGCAGTATTTT; CDR3: CASSPPRGRTDTQYF
size: .; D: .; V: TRBV29-1; J: TRBJ1-5; DNA: TGCAGCGTTGTCCTGGGATCGGGCCAGCCCCAGCATTTT; CDR3: CSVVLGSGQPQHF
size: few; D: TRBD1; V: TRBV10-3; J: TRBJ1-1; DNA: TGTGCCGCGGGACAGGGGGCGAACACTGAAGCTTTCTTT; CDR3: CAAGQGANTEAFF
size: .; D: TRBD1; V: TRBV19; J: TRBJ2-4; DNA: TGTGCCAGTAGGGAGACAGGGGAAAACATTCAGTACTTC; CDR3: CASRETGENIQYF
size: many; D: TRBD1; V: TRBV18; J: TRBJ2-7; DNA: TGTGCCAGCTCATCGGACAGGGCCTACGAGCAGTACTTC; CDR3: CASSSDRAYEQYF
size: few; D: .; V: TRBV4-3; J: TRBJ2-3; DNA: TGCGCCAGCAGCCGGTCTGATTACACAGATACGCAGTATTTT; CDR3: CASSRSDYTDTQYF
size: few; D: .; V: TRBV6-2/TRBV6-3; J: TRBJ1-6; DNA: TGTGCCAGCACCTACGATGGGGGCGCGAATTCACCCCTCCACTTT; CDR3: CASTYDGGANSPLHF
size: many; D: .; V: TRBV5-4; J: TRBJ2-2; DNA: TGTGCCAGCAGCTTGGCTGGTTCCTTCGGGCTGTTTTTT; CDR3: CASSLAGSFGLFF
size: .; D: .; V: TRBV3-1; J: TRBJ2-1; DNA: TGTGCCAGCAGCCGCCGACAGAGGTCGGGCAATGAGCAGTTCTTC; CDR3: CASSRRQRSGNEQFF
size: few; D: .; V: TRBV10-3; J: TRBJ1-2; DNA: TGTGCCATCAGCGAGAGAGCAGCTAACTATGGCTACACCTTC; CDR3: CAISERAANYGYTF
size: many; D: TRBD2; V: TRBV12-3/TRBV12-4; J: TRBJ2-2; DNA: TGTGCCAGCAGGGCTAGCGGGAAGAACACCGGGGAGCTGTTTTTT; CDR3: CASRASGKNTGELFF
size: .; D: .; V: TRBV19; J: TRBJ1-2; DNA: TGTGCCAGTAGTATAGGAGGAGGACTTTATGGCTACACCTTC; CDR3: CASSIGGGLYGYTF
size: .; D: .; V: TRBV12-3/TRBV12-4; J: TRBJ1-2; DNA: TGTGCCAGCAACTCTAACAGGGTAGGCTACACCTTC; CDR3: CASNSNRVGYTF
size: many; D: .; V: TRBV11-2; J: TRBJ2-3; DNA: TGTGCCAGCAGCCCGGACGGGGGTCGGCATACGCAGTATTTT; CDR3: CASSPDGGRHTQYF
size: few; D: TRBD1; V: TRBV6-1; J: TRBJ2-3; DNA: TGTGCCACCGTGGACAGGGGGGGAGGCACAGATACGCAGTATTTT; CDR3: CATVDRGGGTDTQYF
size: .; D: .; V: TRBV18; J: TRBJ1-4; DNA: TGTGCCAGCTCACCACCGCGGGGGTCGGCTAATGAAAAACTGTTTTTT; CDR3: CASSPPRGSANEKLFF
size: many; D: .; V: TRBV7-3; J: TRBJ1-1; DNA: TGTGCCAGCAGCTCGGGACATACAAACACTGAAGCTTTCTTT; CDR3: CASSSGHTNTEAFF
size: .; D: TRBD2; V: TRBV7-9; J: TRBJ2-7; DNA: TGTGCCAGCAGCTTATCCACAGAGCGGGGGCCCACCTACGAGCAGTACTTC; CDR3: CASSLSTERGPTYEQYF
size: .; D: .; V: TRBV6-1; J: TRBJ2-2; DNA: TGTGCCAGCACCACGGGACATACTTCGAACACCGGGGAGCTGTTTTTT; CDR3: CASTTGHTSNTGELFF
size: .; D: .; V: TRBV7-9; J: TRBJ2-6; DNA: TGTGCCACCAGAAAAGCCCAACGCCCTGGGGCCAACGTCCTGACTTTC; CDR3: CATRKAQRPGANVLTF
size: many; D: .; V: TRBV4-2; J: TRBJ2-3; DNA: TGTGCCAGCAGCCACAACCCCACAGATACGCAGTATTTT; CDR3: CASSHNPTDTQYF
size: few; D: TRBD1; V: TRBV23-1; J: TRBJ2-7; DNA: TGCGCCAGCAGTCGCCTCCGAGGGGACAGGGCTTGTTACGAGCAGTACTTC; CDR3: CASSRLRGDRACYEQYF
size: .; D: .; V: TRBV7-3; J: TRBJ2-3; DNA: TGTGCCAGCAGCTCCCGGCACGCAGATACGCAGTATTTT; CDR3: CASSSRHADTQYF
size: few; D: TRBD1; V: TRBV7-9; J: TRBJ1-2; DNA: TGTGCCAGCAGCTTCGACAGGGTGGGAGGTGGCTACACCTTC; CDR3: CASSFDRVGGGYTF
size: .; D: .; V: TRBV7-2; J: TRBJ2-4; DNA: TGTGCCAGCAGCTTTAGGGGCCGTCAAAACATTCAGTACTTC; CDR3: CASSFRGRQNIQYF
size: .; D: TRBD1; V: TRBV4-1; J: TRBJ2-5; DNA: TGCGCCAGCAGCCATTACGACAGGGAAGAGACCCAGTACTTC; CDR3: CASSHYDREETQYF
size: .; D: TRBD1; V: TRBV2; J: TRBJ1-1; DNA: TGTGCCAGCAGTGCCTTGGGACAGGGGTCCACTGAAGCTTTCTTT; CDR3: CASSALGQGSTEAFF
size: many; D: TRBD2; V: TRBV5-1; J: TRBJ2-1; DNA: TGCGCCAGCAGCCCCCTTAGCGGGGGGGTACCGACTGAGCAGTTCTTC; CDR3: CASSPLSGGVPTEQFF
size: .; D: .; V: TRBV6-2/TRBV6-3; J: TRBJ1-2; DNA: TGTGCCAGCAGAAGGAGCACAGAGCAAAACTATGGCTACACCTTC; CDR3: CASRRSTEQNYGYTF
size: many; D: TRBD1; V: TRBV5-1; J: TRBJ1-1; DNA: TGCGCCAGCAGCCTCGGGACAGCATCTGAAGCTTTCTTT; CDR3: CASSLGTASEAFF
size: .; D: TRBD2; V: TRBV5-1; J: TRBJ2-7; DNA: TGCGCCAGCAGCCACGGGGGGGGTTTCTACGAGCAGTACTTC; CDR3: CASSHGGGFYEQYF
size: many; D: .; V: TRBV3-1; J: TRBJ2-2; DNA: TGTGCCAGCAGCTATACGGCCGGGGAGCTGTTTTTT; CDR3: CASSYTAGELFF
size: few; D: .; V: TRBV18; J: TRBJ1-4; DNA: TGTGCCAGCTCACCACCGGCAGGGACGACTAATGAAAAACTGTTTTTT; CDR3: CASSPPAGTTNEKLFF
size: .; D: .; V: TRBV7-9; J: TRBJ2-3; DNA: TGTGCCAGCAGCTCAAAAAGAACCGGGGGCACAGATACGCAGTATTTT; CDR3: CASSSKRTGGTDTQYF
size: .; D: .; V: TRBV20-1; J: TRBJ1-1; DNA: TGCAGTGCTAGTAAGTTTTTCCGTCCCTCCCTGGGGAGGAACACTGAAGCTTTCTTT; CDR3: CSASKFFRPSLGRNTEAFF
size: .; D: .; V: TRBV21-1; J: TRBJ2-3; DNA: TGTGCCAGCGCCCGGGAGGGAGGTGGAGATACGCAGTATTTT; CDR3: CASAREGGGDTQYF
size: .; D: TRBD2; V: TRBV7-8; J: TRBJ2-2; DNA: TGTGCCAGCAGCCCACGAGCGGGGGGTGGCACCGGGGAGCTGTTTTTT; CDR3: CASSPRAGGGTGELFF
size: few; D: .; V: TRBV12-3/TRBV12-4; J: TRBJ2-3; DNA: TGTGCCAGCAGTGGTCACAGGGGAGGAGATACGCAGTATTTT; CDR3: CASSGHRGGDTQYF